Presented here are 2 T cell receptor beta chains from one specimen sequenced in a study of monozygotic twins with inflammatory bowel disease. TCRdb reworked the 5' RACE reads into one entry per CDR3 protein, no DNA. The sample data list roughly 150,000 distinct CDR3 sequences. Specimen: blood. The receptors shown here come from a human donor with ulcerative colitis or Crohn's disease, or a healthy co-twin of an affected twin (not recorded which).

This chain connects TRBV9 to TRBJ1-4. The CDR3 loop spans 16 amino acids. Germline V gene sequence: CDR1 SGDLS, CDR2 YYNGEE. CDR3 residues: CASSVDHAGTNEKLFF.

The chain carries TRBV4-3 and TRBJ2-1; the D call from TCRdb, TRBD1, cannot be confirmed without DNA. The CDR3 is made up of 19 amino acids. Germline loops: CDR1 LGHNA, CDR2 YSLEER. The CDR3 loop is CASSHLWGPGRNSYNEQFF.